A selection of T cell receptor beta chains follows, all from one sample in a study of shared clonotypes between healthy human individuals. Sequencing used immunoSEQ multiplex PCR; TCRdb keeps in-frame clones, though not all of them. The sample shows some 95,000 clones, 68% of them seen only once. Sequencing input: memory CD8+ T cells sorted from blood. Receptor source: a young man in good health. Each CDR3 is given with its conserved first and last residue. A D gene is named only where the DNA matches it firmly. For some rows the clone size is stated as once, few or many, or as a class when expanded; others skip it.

CDR3 DNA: TGTGCCAGCAGTGCCCCTGACTCGGGGCCCTTCCCAGATACGCAGTATTTT; CDR3 protein: CASSAPDSGPFPDTQYF; V gene: TRBV25-1; D gene: NA; J gene: TRBJ2-3; clone size: NA
CDR3 DNA: TGCAGCGTTGGCGGGAGGTTGTTGACAGATACGCAGTATTTT; CDR3 protein: CSVGGRLLTDTQYF; V gene: TRBV29-1; D gene: TRBD2; J gene: TRBJ2-3; clone size: few
CDR3 DNA: TGTGCCAGTTCTGCAGAATCCTACGAGCAGTACTTC; CDR3 protein: CASSAESYEQYF; V gene: TRBV19; D gene: NA; J gene: TRBJ2-7; clone size: many
CDR3 DNA: TGTGCCAGCAGTGAAGCCGCGGGCATCGATGATACGCAGTATTTT; CDR3 protein: CASSEAAGIDDTQYF; V gene: TRBV25-1; D gene: NA; J gene: TRBJ2-3; clone size: NA
CDR3 DNA: TGTGCCAGCAGTTACGTGACAGGCGGGGAGCTGTTTTTT; CDR3 protein: CASSYVTGGELFF; V gene: TRBV6-6; D gene: NA; J gene: TRBJ2-2; clone size: once
CDR3 DNA: TGTGCCAGTAGAGGGACAGGGAATCAGCCCCAGCATTTT; CDR3 protein: CASRGTGNQPQHF; V gene: TRBV19; D gene: TRBD1; J gene: TRBJ1-5; clone size: NA
CDR3 DNA: TGTGCCACCACGGGGGGTTCTCTGGAGACCCAGTACTTC; CDR3 protein: CATTGGSLETQYF; V gene: TRBV5-4; D gene: TRBD2; J gene: TRBJ2-5; clone size: NA
CDR3 DNA: TGTGCCAGCAGCTTAGCCGGGCCCCGAGGTGAGCAGTTCTTC; CDR3 protein: CASSLAGPRGEQFF; V gene: TRBV7-9; D gene: NA; J gene: TRBJ2-1; clone size: NA
CDR3 DNA: TGCGCCAGCAGCCACAGGGAAACGAACACTGAAGCTTTCTTT; CDR3 protein: CASSHRETNTEAFF; V gene: TRBV4-1; D gene: NA; J gene: TRBJ1-1; clone size: NA
CDR3 DNA: TGCGCCAGCAGCTTAGGGAGATCACATGGCGCTGAAGCTTTCTTT; CDR3 protein: CASSLGRSHGAEAFF; V gene: TRBV5-1; D gene: NA; J gene: TRBJ1-1; clone size: NA
CDR3 DNA: TGTGCCAGTAGTTCGCAGGCGGGGGCCACTGGGGAGACCCAGTACTTC; CDR3 protein: CASSSQAGATGETQYF; V gene: TRBV19; D gene: NA; J gene: TRBJ2-5; clone size: once
CDR3 DNA: TGTGCCAGCAGCTTCTTCGTAGGGGCAGGGACCGGGGAGCTGTTTTTT; CDR3 protein: CASSFFVGAGTGELFF; V gene: TRBV5-8; D gene: NA; J gene: TRBJ2-2; clone size: NA
CDR3 DNA: TGCGCCAGCAGCCACCTGACTAGCGGAAGCTCCTACAATGAGCAGTTCTTC; CDR3 protein: CASSHLTSGSSYNEQFF; V gene: TRBV4-1; D gene: TRBD2; J gene: TRBJ2-1; clone size: NA
CDR3 DNA: TGTGCCAGTAAAGCGGGAGCTTACAATGAGCAGTTCTTC; CDR3 protein: CASKAGAYNEQFF; V gene: TRBV19; D gene: TRBD2; J gene: TRBJ2-1; clone size: once
CDR3 DNA: TGTGCCAGTAGTAACCTGGTCGAGACAGGGGGCACAGATACGCAGTATTTT; CDR3 protein: CASSNLVETGGTDTQYF; V gene: TRBV19; D gene: TRBD1; J gene: TRBJ2-3; clone size: NA
CDR3 DNA: TGTGCCAGCAGCCCCTTAACTAGCGGCACAGATACGCAGTATTTT; CDR3 protein: CASSPLTSGTDTQYF; V gene: TRBV28; D gene: TRBD2; J gene: TRBJ2-3; clone size: many
CDR3 DNA: TGTGCCAGCAGTCGGACAGGGGGCAGATCGGCTAATGAAAAACTGTTTTTT; CDR3 protein: CASSRTGGRSANEKLFF; V gene: TRBV27; D gene: TRBD1; J gene: TRBJ1-4; clone size: NA
CDR3 DNA: TGCAGCGTTGGTCCCGGGGACACTGAAGCTTTCTTT; CDR3 protein: CSVGPGDTEAFF; V gene: TRBV29-1; D gene: NA; J gene: TRBJ1-1; clone size: many
CDR3 DNA: TGTGCCAGCAGCTTAGGCCTCGGACAGAGCTCCTACGAGCAGTACTTC; CDR3 protein: CASSLGLGQSSYEQYF; V gene: TRBV13; D gene: NA; J gene: TRBJ2-7; clone size: NA
CDR3 DNA: TGTGCCAGCAGCAACACCGGACAGGGTAATCAGCCCCAGCATTTT; CDR3 protein: CASSNTGQGNQPQHF; V gene: TRBV28; D gene: TRBD1; J gene: TRBJ1-5; clone size: few
CDR3 DNA: TGTGCCTGCTCTAGCGGGAGCCACGAGCAGTACTTC; CDR3 protein: CACSSGSHEQYF; V gene: TRBV30; D gene: TRBD2; J gene: TRBJ2-7; clone size: few
CDR3 DNA: TGTGCCAGCGGGACATCTACCTACGAGCAGTACTTC; CDR3 protein: CASGTSTYEQYF; V gene: TRBV28; D gene: NA; J gene: TRBJ2-7; clone size: NA
CDR3 DNA: TGTGCCAGCAGCTTGGCGACAGGGGCCGGGGCCAACGTCCTGACTTTC; CDR3 protein: CASSLATGAGANVLTF; V gene: TRBV5-8; D gene: TRBD1; J gene: TRBJ2-6; clone size: once
CDR3 DNA: TGTGCCAGCAGCTTAGAGGGCAGGGGACTAACCAATGAGCAGTTCTTC; CDR3 protein: CASSLEGRGLTNEQFF; V gene: TRBV7-8; D gene: NA; J gene: TRBJ2-1; clone size: NA
CDR3 DNA: TGTGCCAGCACGGGACAGGGGCTAGCGGGAGATGCAGATACGCAGTATTTT; CDR3 protein: CASTGQGLAGDADTQYF; V gene: TRBV7-9; D gene: NA; J gene: TRBJ2-3; clone size: NA
CDR3 DNA: TGTGCCAGCAGTTTACCGACCAGAGCCTACGAGCAGTACTTC; CDR3 protein: CASSLPTRAYEQYF; V gene: TRBV27; D gene: NA; J gene: TRBJ2-7; clone size: many
CDR3 DNA: TGTGCCAGCAGTGCACCGGGACAGGGAATGAGGAATGAGCAGTTCTTC; CDR3 protein: CASSAPGQGMRNEQFF; V gene: TRBV6-1; D gene: TRBD1; J gene: TRBJ2-1; clone size: NA
CDR3 DNA: TGTGCCAGCAGCTTAGCTGGGACTAGCGTCTCCTACGAGCAGTACTTC; CDR3 protein: CASSLAGTSVSYEQYF; V gene: TRBV7-2; D gene: TRBD2; J gene: TRBJ2-7; clone size: NA
CDR3 DNA: TGCGCCAGCAGCTTGGCCTCGCCAGGGAGAGAGACCCAGTACTTC; CDR3 protein: CASSLASPGRETQYF; V gene: TRBV5-1; D gene: NA; J gene: TRBJ2-5; clone size: NA
CDR3 DNA: TGTGCCAGCAGCCTCGACGGACGGATCAATGAGCAGTTCTTC; CDR3 protein: CASSLDGRINEQFF; V gene: TRBV11-1; D gene: NA; J gene: TRBJ2-1; clone size: NA
CDR3 DNA: TGTGCCAGCAGCTTAGGGCAAAATAACTATGGCTACACCTTC; CDR3 protein: CASSLGQNNYGYTF; V gene: TRBV11-2; D gene: NA; J gene: TRBJ1-2; clone size: NA
CDR3 DNA: TGTGCCAGCAGTTCAACAGCTGCAACTAATGAAAAACTGTTTTTT; CDR3 protein: CASSSTAATNEKLFF; V gene: TRBV28; D gene: NA; J gene: TRBJ1-4; clone size: NA
CDR3 DNA: TGTGCCAGCAGTTTTGACAAATCTAGCACAGATACGCAGTATTTT; CDR3 protein: CASSFDKSSTDTQYF; V gene: TRBV28; D gene: NA; J gene: TRBJ2-3; clone size: many
CDR3 DNA: TGTGCCAGCAGTTTAGTGGAACAGGGATACTATGGCTACACCTTC; CDR3 protein: CASSLVEQGYYGYTF; V gene: TRBV28; D gene: NA; J gene: TRBJ1-2; clone size: NA
CDR3 DNA: TGTGCCAGTAGTATAGGGGGGACTAGCGGGAGAAGTGCAGATACGCAGTATTTT; CDR3 protein: CASSIGGTSGRSADTQYF; V gene: TRBV19; D gene: TRBD2; J gene: TRBJ2-3; clone size: NA
CDR3 DNA: TGTGCCAGCAGCCGGGACAGGGTAGGCGGGGAGCTGTTTTTT; CDR3 protein: CASSRDRVGGELFF; V gene: TRBV11-3; D gene: TRBD1; J gene: TRBJ2-2; clone size: NA
CDR3 DNA: TGTGCCAGCAGCTTAGGGACAGAGCAGTACTTC; CDR3 protein: CASSLGTEQYF; V gene: TRBV7-9; D gene: NA; J gene: TRBJ2-7; clone size: NA
CDR3 DNA: TGTGCCAGCAGTTACAGACTAGCGGTCAATGAGCAGTTCTTC; CDR3 protein: CASSYRLAVNEQFF; V gene: TRBV27; D gene: TRBD2; J gene: TRBJ2-1; clone size: NA
CDR3 DNA: TGCGCCAGCAGCTCCCAGCAGCGGGGGAGTCTTCGCACAGATACGCAGTATTTT; CDR3 protein: CASSSQQRGSLRTDTQYF; V gene: TRBV5-1; D gene: TRBD2; J gene: TRBJ2-3; clone size: few
CDR3 DNA: TGTGCCAGCTCCATGGGGGCATACGAGCAGTACTTC; CDR3 protein: CASSMGAYEQYF; V gene: TRBV7-9; D gene: NA; J gene: TRBJ2-7; clone size: many
CDR3 DNA: TGCGCCAGCAGGGGGGGTGGTAGGTTATATGCGGGCTACAATGAGCAGTTCTTC; CDR3 protein: CASRGGGRLYAGYNEQFF; V gene: TRBV10-1; D gene: NA; J gene: TRBJ2-1; clone size: NA
CDR3 DNA: TGTGCCAGCAGCGCTCGGGACAGGGAGGGCTATGGCTACACCTTC; CDR3 protein: CASSARDREGYGYTF; V gene: TRBV7-9; D gene: TRBD1; J gene: TRBJ1-2; clone size: NA
CDR3 DNA: TGTGCCAGCAGCTTAACAGGGGGCGGGGAGCTGTTTTTT; CDR3 protein: CASSLTGGGELFF; V gene: TRBV6-5; D gene: TRBD1; J gene: TRBJ2-2; clone size: NA
CDR3 DNA: TGTGCCAGCAGCGTAGACCAGACCTACGAGCAGTACTTC; CDR3 protein: CASSVDQTYEQYF; V gene: TRBV5-5; D gene: NA; J gene: TRBJ2-7; clone size: NA
CDR3 DNA: TGTGCCTGGACTAAGGGCGGCGCATCCTACAATGAGCAGTTCTTC; CDR3 protein: CAWTKGGASYNEQFF; V gene: TRBV30; D gene: NA; J gene: TRBJ2-1; clone size: NA
CDR3 DNA: TGTGCCAGCAGCTTATTGCTGGGCCCAGAGACCCAGTACTTC; CDR3 protein: CASSLLLGPETQYF; V gene: TRBV11-2; D gene: NA; J gene: TRBJ2-5; clone size: NA